This T cell receptor (beta chain) was profiled in a study of beta chain features in type 1 diabetes (dated by TCRdb to 2016 to 2018). Context from the whole study: Mean age, gender distribution, total cell number and subset yield did not differ between patients and healthy donors. Regulatory and stem cell-like memory subsets were isolated from only 8 patients and about eight healthy donors, whereas naive and central memory subsets came from all 30 or so donors. The study compared the TCRB repertoires of sorted circulating CD4+ T cell subsets in recently diagnosed type 1 diabetes patients with those in matched healthy donors. A total of 85 million to 140 million sorted cells were examined across all samples, and the number of cells per subset was strongly correlated with RNA yield. Results the study describes overall, beyond this receptor: Type 1 diabetes patients showed a moderate but significant shortening of TCRB CDR3 length in all four CD4+ subsets. Because cDNA was sequenced instead of genomic DNA, highly expressing activated cells could be over-represented, though the groups showed no difference in activation or CD3 levels. Naive, central memory and regulatory TCRB repertoires appeared to be more similar among patients than among healthy donors. Patients with type 1 diabetes made fewer insertions and deleted more nucleotides at VDJ recombination sites, implying thymic rearrangement abnormalities. HLA sub-analyses involved small numbers of individuals, so any influence of HLA type on TCRB rearrangement remained unresolved. PCR may preferentially amplify shorter templates, but because patient and control samples were amplified and corrected together, any resulting skew would affect both groups equally.

The CDR3 measures 15 amino acids from cysteine to phenylalanine. Only CDR3 DNA remains: 45 bases, in frame from the first base. Taken from the germline V gene (reference sequence), the CDR1 and CDR2 loops are SGHNT and YYREEE. For this chain, trimming is 4 bases at the V end and 6 bases at the J end, and the number of junction bases without a gene match is 8. Regarding this clone: No antigen is known for it. The record has no base qualities; no much larger clone is one base away.

Each donor gave one peripheral blood draw, averaging approximately 120 mL, which was collected into heparinised tubes. Using a panel that included CD45RO, CCR7, CD25, CD127, CD95 and CD27, naive, central memory, regulatory and stem cell-like memory CD4+ T cells were sorted on a BD FACSAria II. Purity was above 98% for every sorted population. PBMCs were isolated immediately by Lymphoprep density gradient centrifugation and stained directly without culture. Samples were stained and sorted in pairs, with one healthy donor and one patient per experiment, so that batch effects were minimized. All of the isolated RNA was reverse transcribed with the High Capacity cDNA Reverse Transcription Kit, so expressed TCRB transcripts were sequenced. Deep immunoSEQ sequencing was applied to naive, central memory and regulatory T cell samples, giving an average of around 3.4 million total reads per sample. After sorted cells were lysed in RLT buffer, RNA was extracted with DNase-treated RNeasy Micro or Mini kits, with the choice depending on cell number. Each cell subset was processed on its own to prevent cross-contamination, while patient and healthy donor samples were processed together. TCRB sequences were amplified from cDNA with the immunoSEQ multiplex PCR, producing 87-bp fragments spanning the CDR3 region. Sequencing of the amplicons was done on the Illumina HiSeq platform. From the authors' description of their analysis: PCR bias was computationally corrected using synthetic template baselines, reads within Hamming distance 2 were collapsed, and singletons that could not be merged were discarded. Reads were aligned against IMGT to assign V, D and J genes, CDR3 length and insertions or deletions at six rearrangement sites. Within each subset, clonotype counts were normalized to sorted cell number, after which true diversity and Gini coefficients were computed with the tcR R package. Repertoire sharing was quantified using the overlap coefficient calculated on TCRB nucleotide sequences. As a proxy for the pre-selection repertoire, out-of-frame TCRB sequences from naive cells were analyzed. TCRdb stores this immuneACCESS table with in-frame sequences only. Part of the clones is absent; in the studies checked, under half of the shortfall reflects unresolved V genes, and no reason is known for the rest. V and J calls and clone size come straight from that table; D and trimming were deduced from the DNA. A total of about 230,000 clones appear in this sample, more than 15% of them only once. Of the sample, about 0.08% falls within the top ten clones.

What was sequenced was naive CD4+ T cells from blood. Interpreted using the paper, the cell subset or site label stands for: true naive CD4+ T cells. The sequence came from a man aged 25 to 40 with type 1 diabetes. The sequence links TRBV5-4 to TRBJ2-1, and 9 bases in between align with TRBD1. The nucleotides are TGTGCCAGCAGCCAGGGACAGGGCCACGGCAATGAGCAGTTCTTC. Its protein is CASSQGQGHGNEQFF.